The TCR beta chain under discussion was sequenced for a study of cytomegalovirus exposure and HLA in healthy donors. Primers included in the PCR were 60 Vbeta and 13 Jbeta primers. The repertoire was sequenced with immunoSEQ multiplex PCR; TCRdb's copy has only in-frame clones and lacks some. Here the sample spans 75,000 to 100,000 clones, roughly four fifths being singletons. Germline V gene data show CDR1 as MNHNS and CDR2 as SASEGT. The length of the CDR3 is 16 residues. Trimming cost V 2 bases and J 4 bases; bases outside gene matches: 7. The sequenced material came from PBMCs. The receptor was isolated from a man aged 35 to 55 in good health and CMV-seronegative. The chain is built from TRBV6-1 and TRBJ1-5; TRBD1 agrees at 8 bases. The chain's CDR3 is CASSELYRGGNQPQHF. CDR3 sequence (DNA): TGTGCCAGCAGTGAACTTTACAGGGGGGGTAATCAGCCCCAGCATTTT.